One sample yielded the 16 T cell receptor beta chains listed below, sequenced in a study of CD8+ T cells in alopecia areata (dated by TCRdb to about 2018). Libraries came from the immunoSEQ multiplex PCR assay. RNA was extracted from all samples and reverse transcribed into cDNA, which served as template for TCR sequencing. This immuneACCESS table, as held by TCRdb, lists in-frame sequences with V and J called but not all clones. Of the missing ones, under half trace to an unresolved V gene in checked studies; the others have no known cause. Across this sample there are 100,000 to 150,000 clones, with about 51% seen only once. The ten largest clones represent about 10% of the sample. Sequences were obtained from NKG2D-low CD8+ T cells sorted from blood. The meaning of the sample's cell subset or site label: sorted CD8+ NKG2D-low blood T cells. The receptors shown here come from a human donor with alopecia areata.

This clone was seen a few times. This chain joins TRBV28 and TRBJ2-1, with 8 bases fitting TRBD1. Trimming at V came to 7 bases and at J to 9 bases, leaving 8 bases not matched to a gene. Germline-derived CDR1 and CDR2 are MDHEN and SYDVKM. This CDR3 spans 13 amino acids. CDR3 nucleotides: TGTGCCAGCACAACCGCAGGGGGCAGTGAGCAGTTCTTC. Translating it yields CASTTAGGSEQFF.

V is TRBV29-1 and J is TRBJ2-1; D uncertain. From germline, CDR1 is SQVTM and CDR2 ANQGSEA. V dropped 5 bases and J dropped 8 bases, with 13 bases sitting between them. The CDR3 loop spans 12 amino acids. The CDR3 region has the DNA TGCAGCGTTTATATATCCCTAGATGAGCAGTTCTTC. As protein: CSVYISLDEQFF.

V is TRBV27 and J is TRBJ2-2; D is uncertain. V lost 4 bases to trimming and J lost 8 bases, with 5 bases between them. The CDR3 sequence is 11 residues long. Germline lookup yields CDR1 MNHEY and CDR2 SMNVEV (reference sequence). CDR3 in DNA: TGTGCCAGCAGTTGGCGAGGGGAGCTGTTTTTT. It codes for CASSWRGELFF.

The genes are TRBV5-6 and TRBJ2-5, with D hard to call. Germline assignment: CDR1 SGHDT and CDR2 YYEEEE. The V gene lost 0 bases and the J gene lost 5 bases, with 5 bases spanning the gap. This CDR3 has 12 amino acids. In DNA, the CDR3 is TGTGCCAGCAGCTTGGGGACGGAGACCCAGTACTTC. It specifies CASSLGTETQYF.

The chain couples TRBV29-1 to TRBJ2-3; D is ambiguous. The CDR3 extends over 10 amino acids. With 7 bases removed from V and 1 base from J, the gap between germline ends came to 3 bases. Germline assignment: CDR1 SQVTM and CDR2 ANQGSEA. CDR3 bases: TGCAGCGCCGGCACAGATACGCAGTATTTT. Translation: CSAGTDTQYF.

V gene TRBV30 combines with J gene TRBJ2-7, with no clear D. Germline assignment: CDR1 GTSNPN and CDR2 SVGIG (reference sequence). The CDR3 is made up of 11 amino acids. V shed 3 bases and J shed 4 bases, with 7 bases lying between them. The CDR3 DNA reads as TGTGCCTGGAGACTCCAATACGAGCAGTACTTC. Amino acids: CAWRLQYEQYF. The full variable domain, rest sourced from reference TRBV30 and TRBJ2-7, is SQTIHQWPATLVQPVGSPLSLECTVEGTSNPNLYWYRQAAGRGLQLLFYSVGIGQISSEVPQNLSASRPQDRQFILSSKKLLLSDSGFYLCAWRLQYEQYFGPGTRLTVT.

The V call is TRBV29-1, the J call TRBJ2-5; D is undetermined. With 5 bases removed from V and 6 bases from J, the gap between germline ends came to 16 bases. The CDR3 spans 13 residues. Germline CDR1 and CDR2: SQVTM and ANQGSEA. The CDR3 region is CSVRTRPEKTQYF. The CDR3 coding sequence is TGCAGCGTTCGAACACGGCCCGAAAAGACCCAGTACTTC.

The genes are TRBV4-1 and TRBJ1-2; tentatively, D is TRBD1 (5 bases). Germline loops: CDR1 MGHRA, CDR2 YSYEKL. The V end was cut by 3 bases, the J end by 2 bases, with 10 bases between. The CDR3 extends over 14 amino acids. CDR3 amino acids: CASSQPGPNYGYTF. In DNA, the CDR3 is TGCGCCAGCAGCCAGCCGGGACCCAACTATGGCTACACCTTC.

The CDR3 sequence is CSVESEAGGDYEQYF. For the CDR3, the DNA is TGCAGCGTTGAGAGCGAGGCGGGAGGGGACTACGAGCAGTACTTC. V usage is TRBV29-1 and J usage is TRBJ2-7, with TRBD2 matching over 9 bases. The germline V gene encodes CDR1 SQVTM and CDR2 ANQGSEA. This CDR3 region has 15 residues. The V and J ends lost 3 bases and 3 bases, in that order; junction bases with no gene match: 9.

This clone was seen only a few times. V usage is TRBV29-1 and J usage is TRBJ2-3; D is possibly TRBD1 (5 bases). CDR3 length equals 15 residues. The germline V and J ends were trimmed by 3 bases and 2 bases, with 15 bases remaining between them. Per the germline V gene, CDR1 is SQVTM and CDR2 is ANQGSEA. The CDR3 loop reads CSVESIRAATDTQYF. The CDR3 bases are TGCAGCGTTGAGTCGATCAGGGCCGCCACAGATACGCAGTATTTT.

V gene TRBV30 combines with J gene TRBJ1-1; D is uncertain. Trimming took 5 bases from V and 1 from J, leaving 14 bases between them. Per the germline V gene, CDR1 is GTSNPN and CDR2 is SVGIG (reference sequence). This CDR3 is built from 14 residues. The CDR3 spells CAWVPSDRNTEAFF. CDR3 coding DNA: TGTGCCTGGGTGCCCTCCGACCGGAACACTGAAGCTTTCTTT.

In its sample, this clone was seen a few times. The genes are TRBV29-1 and TRBJ2-7; TRBD1 agrees at 7 bases. The CDR3 is 15 residues long. V was clipped by 6 bases and J by 5 bases; unmatched bases: 16. Germline V CDR1 and CDR2: SQVTM, ANQGSEA. CDR3 nucleotide sequence: TGCAGCGTGGAATTCCGGGACAGAGACCTTGACGAGCAGTACTTC. This codes for CSVEFRDRDLDEQYF.

The rearrangement joins TRBV29-1 to TRBJ2-7; maybe TRBD1 (6 bases). Germline assignment: CDR1 SQVTM and CDR2 ANQGSEA. Trimming stripped 3 bases from V and 5 bases from J, with 11 bases between. This CDR3 is built from 12 residues. The CDR3 loop is CSVDLDSDEQYF. CDR3 sequence (DNA): TGCAGCGTTGACCTGGACAGCGACGAGCAGTACTTC.

In its sample, this clone was seen a few times. This sequence joins TRBV29-1 and TRBJ1-4, with 11 bases identical to TRBD1. The CDR3 sequence is 13 residues long. Unmatched junction bases numbered 5, after V lost 6 bases and J lost 8 bases. CDR1 and CDR2 (germline): SQVTM, ANQGSEA. This CDR3 reads CSVSDRGHEKLFF. The CDR3 nucleotides are TGCAGCGTCTCGGACAGGGGGCACGAAAAACTGTTTTTT.

The chain links TRBV20-1 to TRBJ2-1; perhaps TRBD1 as D (6 bases). The length of the CDR3 is 11 residues. Trimming took 4 bases from V and 8 from J, leaving 9 bases between them. Germline V gene sequence: CDR1 DFQATT, CDR2 SNEGSKA (reference sequence). CDR3 protein: CSAMDSYEQFF. CDR3 bases: TGCAGTGCTATGGACAGCTATGAGCAGTTCTTC.

V usage is TRBV19 and J usage is TRBJ2-3, with a tentative D call TRBD2 (6 bases). Trimming cost V 7 bases and J 1 base, with 12 bases left between them. Germline V gene sequence: CDR1 LNHDA, CDR2 SQIVND (reference sequence). The CDR3 has 14 amino acids. The CDR3 DNA sequence: TGTGCCAGTACCTCGCCGGGGGGCACAGATACGCAGTATTTT. Its protein is CASTSPGGTDTQYF.